The 26 T cell receptor beta chains reported below all come from one sample, sequenced in a study of early T cells in non-severe SARS-CoV-2 infection. TCRdb re-called the 5' RACE reads through MiXCR, storing one row per CDR3 protein. Among approximately 62,000 distinct CDR3 sequences listed, around 12% were seen once. Sequenced: whole blood. The receptors originated from an adult who was a healthcare worker with PCR-confirmed SARS-CoV-2 infection or an uninfected control (not recorded which).

This clonotype was seen many times. The chain carries TRBV11-1 and TRBJ2-1, with D possibly TRBD2 on 6 matching bases. Trimming shortened V by 1 base and J by 8 bases, and 18 bases separated the two germline ends. CDR1 is SGHAT and CDR2 is FQDESV in the germline V gene (reference sequence). The CDR3 is 16 residues long. The CDR3 protein is CASSLDRFGGIDEQFF. CDR3 in DNA: TGTGCCAGCAGCTTAGATAGGTTTGGCGGGATTGATGAGCAGTTCTTC.

This clonotype was counted many times. The rearrangement links TRBV28 to TRBJ1-5; perhaps TRBD1 as D (6 bases). Germline V gives CDR1 MDHEN, CDR2 SYDVKM. The CDR3 has 14 residues. V lost 4 bases to trimming and J lost 5 bases, with 12 bases between them. The CDR3 nucleotides read TGTGCCAGCAGTTACAGGGAGTTGGATCAGCCCCAGCATTTT. This translates into CASSYRELDQPQHF.

This clonotype came up many times. The J gene is TRBJ1-4, the V gene TRBV4-2; weak D call: TRBD1 (6 bases). The CDR3 is made up of 15 amino acids. Per germline, CDR1 LGHNA and CDR2 YNFKEQ. V lost 0 bases and J lost 7, with 12 bases in between. The CDR3 DNA reads TGTGCCAGCAGCCAAGAACCATCAGGGGCTGAAAAACTGTTTTTT. Its protein product is CASSQEPSGAEKLFF.

The CDR3 nucleotides read TGTGCCAGCAGCTCCGGGGGAGCCAAAAACATTCAGTACTTC. As protein: CASSSGGAKNIQYF. V and J are TRBV9 and TRBJ2-4; D might be TRBD2 (6 bases). The germline gives CDR1 SGDLS, CDR2 YYNGEE. V lost 4 bases and J 0 bases, leaving 8 bases between the germline ends. The CDR3 sequence is 14 residues long.

V gene TRBV29-1 combines with J gene TRBJ1-2, with D tentatively TRBD1 (5 bases). There are 12 residues in the CDR3. V was pared by 7 bases and J by 4 bases, with 13 bases between. Germline V gene data show CDR1 as SQVTM and CDR2 as ANQGSEA. The chain's CDR3 is CSAGGDLYGYTF. The CDR3 region has the DNA TGCAGCGCCGGCGGGGACCTCTATGGCTACACCTTC.

This clonotype was detected only a few times. V and J are TRBV5-4 and TRBJ1-2; 8 positions match TRBD1. The CDR3 length is 14 residues. Trimming took 5 bases from V and 2 from J; bases not matched to a gene: 5. Germline V gene data show CDR1 as SGHNT and CDR2 as YYREEE (reference sequence). The chain's CDR3 is CASRPGGANYGYTF. The CDR3 DNA follows: TGTGCCAGCAGACCAGGGGGCGCGAACTATGGCTACACCTTC.

The chain combines TRBV2 with TRBJ2-7, with a tentative D call TRBD2 (5 bases). The CDR3 runs 15 residues. Trimming pared 5 bases from V and 7 bases from J, leaving 21 bases between. Germline CDR1 reads SNHLY; CDR2 reads FYNNEI. The CDR3 is CASSLARRAVGEQYF. DNA of the CDR3: TGTGCCAGCAGTCTAGCCCGGCGGGCCGTCGGAGAGCAGTACTTC.

In its sample, this clonotype ranks as medium-sized. This chain joins TRBV3-1 and TRBJ1-1; D is perhaps TRBD1 (6 bases). The CDR3 is made up of 14 amino acids. V gave up 4 bases and J gave up 0 bases, with 9 bases separating them. Germline loops: CDR1 LGHDT, CDR2 YNNKEL (reference sequence). The chain's CDR3 is CASSPDSMNTEAFF. The CDR3 DNA follows: TGTGCCAGCAGCCCGGACAGCATGAACACTGAAGCTTTCTTT.

The chain combines TRBV19 with TRBJ2-2; D unresolved. The V gene's germline CDR1 is LNHDA and CDR2 SQIVND (reference sequence). V was cut by 9 bases and J by 1 base, with 15 bases left in between. CDR3 length: 15 residues. The CDR3 DNA sequence: TGTGCCAGCGCTCCCAGAACCCTGAACACCGGGGAGCTGTTTTTT. It specifies CASAPRTLNTGELFF.

In its sample, this clonotype was seen a few times. The CDR3 region has the DNA TGTGCCAGCGGTACTAGGATGGCTGAAGCTTTCTTT. It specifies CASGTRMAEAFF. The chain combines TRBV6-2 or TRBV6-3 with TRBJ1-1; D gene unclear. Trimming took 8 bases from V and 6 from J, leaving 13 bases between them. Looked up from germline, CDR1 is MNHEY and CDR2 is SVGEGT. CDR3 size: 12 residues.

This rearrangement joins TRBV29-1 to TRBJ2-7; no clear D. With 7 bases removed from V and 0 bases from J, the gap between germline ends came to 13 bases. Germline CDR1 reads SQVTM; CDR2 reads ANQGSEA. The CDR3 totals 13 residues. This CDR3 reads CSATPENSYEQYF. As DNA, the CDR3 is TGCAGCGCCACGCCGGAGAACTCCTACGAGCAGTACTTC.

This clonotype was detected ten times or more. The chain combines TRBV29-1 with TRBJ2-1; 11 positions match TRBD2. The CDR3 loop spans 16 amino acids. The V segment lost 6 bases and the J segment 0 bases; nucleotides outside the gene matches: 7. CDR1 SQVTM and CDR2 ANQGSEA come from the germline V gene. CDR3 region: CSVDGTSGYSYNEQFF. CDR3 DNA sequence: TGCAGCGTCGATGGGACTAGCGGATACTCCTACAATGAGCAGTTCTTC.

In this sample, this clonotype turned up many times. This chain connects TRBV7-9 to TRBJ1-1; D remains ambiguous. The CDR3 contains 13 residues. Trimming left V 5 bases short and J 1 base short, with 8 bases between. Germline V gene lookup returns CDR1 SEHNR and CDR2 FQNEAQ (reference sequence). DNA of the CDR3: TGTGCCAGCAGCCCCGAGGAGAACACTGAAGCTTTCTTT. Translation gives CASSPEENTEAFF.

The rearrangement uses TRBV5-1 and TRBJ1-1; D gene ambiguous. CDR1 and CDR2 from the germline V gene are SGHRS and YFSETQ. V lost 5 bases, J lost 1 base, and 9 bases lay in between. The CDR3 is 13 amino acids. This chain's CDR3 is CASRPQENTEAFF. The CDR3 DNA is TGCGCCAGCAGACCCCAGGAGAACACTGAAGCTTTCTTT.

This clonotype was observed a handful of times. V is TRBV27 and J is TRBJ1-6; D is uncertain. In germline, CDR1 is MNHEY, CDR2 SMNVEV (reference sequence). The CDR3 has 17 residues. V was shortened by 3 bases and J by 0 bases, with 12 bases between the two germline ends. CDR3 nucleotide sequence: TGTGCCAGCAGTTTGAAAGACCCCGGCTCCTATAATTCACCCCTCCACTTT. Amino acid sequence: CASSLKDPGSYNSPLHF.

This clonotype was seen repeatedly, ten times or more. The chain couples TRBV6-5 to TRBJ2-1; 12 bases are a match to TRBD2. This CDR3 is 16 amino acids long. Unmatched junction bases numbered 4, after V lost 6 bases and J lost 1 base. Germline CDR1 MNHEY, CDR2 SVGAGI. CDR3 in DNA: TGTGCCAGCAGGCCACTAGCGGGAGGATCCTACAATGAGCAGTTCTTC. Its protein product is CASRPLAGGSYNEQFF.

At least ten counts were recorded for this clonotype. This rearrangement joins TRBV7-3 to TRBJ2-7, with 8 bases lining up with TRBD2. J gave up 5 bases and V 5 bases, and 5 bases lay outside the gene matches. The germline gives CDR1 SGHTA, CDR2 FQGTGA. The CDR3 runs to 13 residues. The CDR3 reads CASSAGTSDEQYF. The CDR3, as DNA: TGTGCCAGCAGCGCCGGGACTAGTGACGAGCAGTACTTC.

This clonotype showed up many times. V and J are TRBV18 and TRBJ2-3; no definite D call. The CDR3 loop spans 15 amino acids. Germline V lookup: CDR1 KGHSH, CDR2 LQKENI. Trimming cost V 2 bases and J 0 bases, with 9 bases left between them. DNA of the CDR3: TGTGCCAGCTCACCAAACCCGATTAGCACAGATACGCAGTATTTT. Amino acids: CASSPNPISTDTQYF.

A few counts support this clonotype. The gene calls are TRBV29-1 and TRBJ2-7, with no clear D. The V and J ends lost 0 bases and 0 bases respectively, with 12 bases between them. Per germline, CDR1 SQVTM and CDR2 ANQGSEA. The CDR3 totals 15 residues. CDR3 bases: TGCAGCGTTGAAGATCCGGCCGCTAGCTCCTACGAGCAGTACTTC. This encodes CSVEDPAASSYEQYF.

This clonotype was seen many times. Its ends do not fully match the called genes, so a read error is possible. The chain has TRBV5-6 and TRBJ1-4; D is unresolved. CDR3 length: 14 residues. Germline CDR1 SGHDT, CDR2 YYEEEE. This CDR3 is CASSLGATNEKLFF. The DNA for the CDR3 is TGTGCCAGCAGTTTGGGAGCAACTAATGAAAAACTGTTTTTT.

V gene TRBV11-2 combines with J gene TRBJ2-3, with 7 positions matching TRBD2. The CDR3 spans 14 residues. Germline-derived CDR1 and CDR2 are SGHAT and FQNNGV. V lost 5 bases and J lost 2; bases outside the gene matches: 4. The CDR3 sequence: CASSPGDYTDTQYF. The CDR3 DNA sequence: TGTGCCAGCAGCCCCGGGGACTACACAGATACGCAGTATTTT.

This chain joins TRBV5-6 and TRBJ1-5; 10 nucleotides agree with TRBD1. This CDR3 spans 16 amino acids. Germline values: CDR1 SGHDT, CDR2 YYEEEE. V dropped 1 base and J dropped 5; count of bases not matched to a gene: 6. In nucleotides, the CDR3 is TGTGCCAGCAGCTTGATGGGACAGGGGCTTTATCAGCCCCAGCATTTT. As protein: CASSLMGQGLYQPQHF. Complete variable domain (other parts from reference TRBV5-6 and TRBJ1-5): DAGVTQSPTHLIKTRGQQVTLRCSPKSGHDTVSWYQQALGQGPQFIFQYYEEEERQRGNFPDRFSGHQFPNYSSELNVNALLLGDSALYLCASSLMGQGLYQPQHFGDGTRLSIL.

This clonotype was observed a handful of times. The chain has TRBV5-4 and TRBJ2-3; TRBD2 matches at 8 bases. The CDR3 has 15 amino acids. The V and J ends lost 0 bases and 1 base, in that order; junction bases with no gene match: 1. The germline V gene has CDR1 SGHNT and CDR2 YYREEE (reference sequence). The CDR3 nucleotides are TGTGCCAGCAGCTTGGACGGGGGGGGCACAGATACGCAGTATTTT. This gives the protein CASSLDGGGTDTQYF.

This clonotype was picked up many times. The chain carries TRBV20-1 and TRBJ1-6, with 9 bases aligning to TRBD1. Germline V gives CDR1 DFQATT, CDR2 SNEGSKA (reference sequence). V shed 2 bases, J shed 10 bases, and the junction held 9 bases outside the gene matches. The CDR3 totals 15 residues. Here the CDR3 DNA reads TGCAGTGCTAGACCTAAGACAGGGGGTCAGTCACCCCTCCACTTT. Residues: CSARPKTGGQSPLHF.

This clonotype was counted many times. The V call is TRBV30, the J call TRBJ1-4; 7 positions match TRBD1. Losses at the gene ends were 5 bases for V and 3 bases for J; bases not matched to a gene: 6. This CDR3 region has 14 residues. CDR1 and CDR2 from the germline V gene are GTSNPN and SVGIG (reference sequence). Written as DNA, the CDR3 is TGTGCCTGGGGGCAGGGGGGTGCTAATGAAAAACTGTTTTTT. Encoded protein: CAWGQGGANEKLFF.

The gene calls are TRBV11-2 and TRBJ2-1; 10 bases align to TRBD2. The CDR3 has 16 residues. V was pared by 0 bases and J by 10 bases, with 9 bases of the junction left unmatched. Germline lookup yields CDR1 SGHAT and CDR2 FQNNGV. The CDR3: CASSLDGLAGEREQFF. The CDR3 DNA reads as TGTGCCAGCAGCTTAGATGGGCTAGCGGGAGAACGGGAGCAGTTCTTC.